Below are 26 T cell receptor beta chains sequenced from a single sample in a study of blood T cell repertoires in COVID-19. Only in-frame clones appear in the TCRdb table, and some are missing; sequencing was by immunoSEQ multiplex PCR. The sample lists over 120,000 clones, roughly 80% occurring once. Sequencing was done on a sample of peripheral blood. The receptors come from a woman aged 45-60 years with active or convalescent COVID-19.

The chain combines TRBV28 with TRBJ2-7, with D hard to call. V was cut by 2 bases and J by 1 base, with 12 bases left in between. This CDR3 has 15 amino acids. Germline V CDR1 and CDR2: MDHEN, SYDVKM. The CDR3 DNA reads TGTGCCAGCAGTTTAATGTCTACCGGGTCCTACGAGCAGTACTTC. It translates to CASSLMSTGSYEQYF.

The chain carries TRBV7-3 and TRBJ1-1; 10 nucleotides match TRBD1. The CDR3 is 15 amino acids. In germline, CDR1 is SGHTA, CDR2 FQGTGA. Trimming took 5 bases from V and 3 from J; bases not matched to a gene: 6. The CDR3 is CASSRTGGEDTEAFF. The CDR3 DNA reads as TGTGCCAGCAGCCGGACAGGGGGTGAAGACACTGAAGCTTTCTTT.

This chain uses TRBV6-6 with TRBJ2-3; 9 bases align to TRBD1. With V trimmed by 2 bases and J by 0 bases, 3 bases remained unmatched. CDR1 and CDR2 (germline): MNHNY, SVGAGI (reference sequence). The CDR3 has 16 amino acids. CDR3 nucleotide sequence: TGTGCCAGCAGTTACGACAGGGGGAAAAGCACAGATACGCAGTATTTT. Translated: CASSYDRGKSTDTQYF.

The chain joins TRBV7-6 to TRBJ2-7, with 8 bases matching TRBD1. Germline V gives CDR1 SGHVS, CDR2 FNYEAQ. Losses at the gene ends were 1 base for V and 7 bases for J; bases not matched to a gene: 15. CDR3 length: 17 amino acids. CDR3 sequence reads: CASSLGVNRGINGEQYF. CDR3 DNA: TGTGCCAGCAGCTTAGGGGTAAACAGGGGGATAAATGGTGAGCAGTACTTC.

This sequence joins TRBV5-1 and TRBJ1-4, with D tentatively TRBD1 (5 bases). Germline assignment: CDR1 SGHRS and CDR2 YFSETQ. The ends were cut back, 0 bases at V and 4 bases at J, with 7 bases in the middle. The CDR3 is made up of 14 amino acids. CDR3 DNA: TGCGCCAGCAGCTTGGGACAGAGTAATGAAAAACTGTTTTTT. Translation: CASSLGQSNEKLFF.

J is TRBJ1-2 and V is TRBV5-8; no definite D call. CDR1 and CDR2 (germline): SGHTS, YDEGEE. The V end lost 5 bases, the J end lost 4 bases, and 6 bases lay between the germline ends. The CDR3 length is 11 residues. CDR3 loop: CASSSSYGYTF. The CDR3 DNA follows: TGTGCCAGCAGTTCGAGCTATGGCTACACCTTC.

V usage is TRBV5-1 and J usage is TRBJ2-1; D not certain. V was cut by 4 bases and J by 3 bases, with 23 bases left in between. CDR1 and CDR2 (germline): SGHRS, YFSETQ. This CDR3 has 18 amino acids. Here the CDR3 reads CASSPPNLARSLYNEQFF. The CDR3 DNA reads TGCGCCAGCAGCCCCCCAAACCTTGCGCGGAGCCTCTACAATGAGCAGTTCTTC.

The chain links TRBV5-1 to TRBJ2-2; 7 positions agree with TRBD2. The CDR3 loop spans 17 amino acids. J lost 2 bases, V lost 4 bases, and 11 bases had no gene match. Germline assignment: CDR1 SGHRS and CDR2 YFSETQ. CDR3 bases: TGCGCCAGCAGCCGGACGAACCGGGACTATAACACCGGGGAGCTGTTTTTT. Residues: CASSRTNRDYNTGELFF.

The V call is TRBV7-2, the J call TRBJ1-2, with 9 bases lining up with TRBD1. The CDR3 totals 14 residues. Trimming took 5 bases from V and 2 from J; bases not matched to a gene: 3. Germline V lookup: CDR1 SGHTA, CDR2 FQGNSA. CDR3 sequence reads: CASSPTGGNYGYTF. In DNA, the CDR3 is TGTGCCAGCAGCCCGACAGGGGGGAACTATGGCTACACCTTC.

The V gene is TRBV30, the J gene TRBJ1-1; TRBD1 matches at 11 bases. V shed 4 bases and J 11 bases; nucleotides not matched to a gene: 9. This CDR3 region has 13 residues. The germline V gene has CDR1 GTSNPN and CDR2 SVGIG (reference sequence). This CDR3 is CAWIPGQGAGAFF. In nucleotides, the CDR3 is TGTGCCTGGATACCCGGACAGGGGGCTGGGGCTTTCTTT.

The J gene is TRBJ2-1, the V gene TRBV7-9, with 10 bases lining up with TRBD1. This CDR3 contains 15 residues. The V gene end was trimmed by 2 bases and the J gene end by 5 bases; junction bases not matched to a gene: 3. CDR1 SEHNR and CDR2 FQNEAQ come from the germline V gene (reference sequence). CDR3 coding DNA: TGTGCCAGCAGCTTACGACAGGGGGCGAACAATGAGCAGTTCTTC. Translating it yields CASSLRQGANNEQFF.

In this sample, this clone turned up many times. Other nucleotide sequences in the sample specify the same CDR3. This rearrangement joins TRBV9 to TRBJ1-2; D remains unclear. V lost 4 bases and J lost 0, with 4 bases in between. The CDR3 has 12 residues. In germline, CDR1 is SGDLS, CDR2 YYNGEE. DNA for the CDR3: TGTGCCAGCAGCCCCTCTAACTATGGCTACACCTTC. It is translated as CASSPSNYGYTF.

This clone has only one observation. The chain combines TRBV7-2 with TRBJ1-2, with 7 bases fitting TRBD1. The germline gives CDR1 SGHTA, CDR2 FQGNSA. V lost 5 bases, J lost 5 bases, and 14 bases stayed unmatched. The CDR3 length is 16 residues. CDR3 amino acids: CASSPLDRAGGYGYTF. The CDR3, as DNA: TGTGCCAGCAGCCCCCTCGACAGGGCGGGAGGATATGGCTACACCTTC.

This clone was seen only once. The V gene is TRBV6-2 or TRBV6-3, the J gene TRBJ2-1, with TRBD2 identical over 7 bases. The CDR3 has 15 residues. Trimming took 6 bases from V and 7 from J; bases not matched to a gene: 12. The germline V gene encodes CDR1 MNHEY and CDR2 SVGEGT. The CDR3 coding sequence is TGTGCCAGCAGCCCTGAGGGCGGGAGTAGAAATGAGCAGTTCTTC. Translated, it gives CASSPEGGSRNEQFF.

The rearrangement joins TRBV10-3 to TRBJ2-1; 10 bases map to TRBD1. J was trimmed by 3 bases and V by 6 bases; bases with no gene match: 5. Germline CDR1 and CDR2: ENHRY and SYGVKD. CDR3 length: 15 amino acids. In DNA form, the CDR3 reads TGTGCCATCAGGGGGACAGGGGATTTCTACAATGAGCAGTTCTTC. Protein sequence: CAIRGTGDFYNEQFF.

V gene TRBV28 combines with J gene TRBJ1-4, with 8 bases lining up with TRBD1. V lost 4 bases to trimming and J lost 5 bases; unmatched junction nucleotides: 12. CDR1 and CDR2 from the germline V gene are MDHEN and SYDVKM. This CDR3 comprises 17 residues. DNA of the CDR3: TGTGCCAGCAGTTGGGGGACAGGAGCCATGATAAATGAAAAACTGTTTTTT. Amino acids: CASSWGTGAMINEKLFF.

The chain combines TRBV19 with TRBJ1-6, with D uncertain. V was cut by 3 bases and J by 7 bases, with 10 bases left in between. The CDR3 totals 14 residues. Per germline, CDR1 LNHDA and CDR2 SQIVND (reference sequence). The CDR3 bases are TGTGCCAGTAGTATTAGCAGAATCAATTCACCCCTCCACTTT. This sequence encodes CASSISRINSPLHF.

CDR3: CASSPRAQGLLNEKLFF. The DNA of the CDR3 is TGTGCCAGCAGCCCTCGGGCCCAGGGCCTGTTAAATGAAAAACTGTTTTTT. This sequence joins TRBV3-1 (or the pseudogene TRBV3-2) and TRBJ1-4, with D perhaps TRBD1 (5 bases). This CDR3 comprises 17 residues. The ends were cut back, 4 bases at V and 5 bases at J, with 20 bases in the middle. Germline lookup yields CDR1 LGHDT and CDR2 YNNKEL (reference sequence).

V usage is TRBV5-1 and J usage is TRBJ2-3, with 12 bases aligning to TRBD2. V was pared by 4 bases and J by 2 bases, with 5 bases of the junction left unmatched. Germline lookup yields CDR1 SGHRS and CDR2 YFSETQ. The CDR3 covers 16 residues. The CDR3 coding sequence is TGCGCCAGCAGCGGGGGGACTAGCGGGTCCACAGATACGCAGTATTTT. This codes for CASSGGTSGSTDTQYF.

The chain carries TRBV7-7 and TRBJ2-5, with a possible D match to TRBD1 (6 bases). Germline V gene data show CDR1 as SSHAT and CDR2 as FNYEAQ (reference sequence). This CDR3 is 15 amino acids long. Between the trimmed V and J ends, which lost 3 bases and 1 base, there was a span of 12 bases. Written as DNA, the CDR3 is TGTGCCAGCAGCTTGGGCGGACAGCTCCAAGAGACCCAGTACTTC. It codes for CASSLGGQLQETQYF.

The chain is built from TRBV21-1 and TRBJ2-3; the table's D call, TRBD1, was not checked against the DNA. TRBV21-1 is an annotated pseudogene. CDR3 length: 16 residues. CDR3 residues: CASSKVGTAFSDTQYF. The CDR3 bases are TGTGCCAGCAGCAAAGTAGGGACAGCTTTTTCAGATACGCAGTATTTT.

The chain's CDR3 is CASSQGDSLNTEAFF. In nucleotides, the CDR3 is TGCGCCAGCAGCCAGGGGGACAGTTTGAACACTGAAGCTTTCTTT. V gene TRBV4-3 combines with J gene TRBJ1-1; 7 bases are a match to TRBD1. Germline V lookup: CDR1 LGHNA, CDR2 YSLEER. V dropped 3 bases and J dropped 0; count of bases not matched to a gene: 4. The CDR3 runs to 15 residues.

The chain carries TRBV5-1 and TRBJ2-5; 11 nucleotides line up with TRBD2. V was pared by 2 bases and J by 7 bases, with 7 bases of the junction left unmatched. The germline CDR1 and CDR2 sequences are SGHRS and YFSETQ. The CDR3 contains 15 residues. Written as DNA, the CDR3 is TGCGCCAGCAGCTTATCTAGCGGGGGGCCGGGGACCCAGTACTTC. Its protein product is CASSLSSGGPGTQYF.

The chain recombines TRBV11-2 with TRBJ2-2; 9 nucleotides match TRBD2. The CDR3 sequence is 16 residues long. The V gene end was trimmed by 5 bases and the J gene end by 6 bases; junction bases not matched to a gene: 10. CDR1 SGHAT and CDR2 FQNNGV come from the germline V gene. CDR3 sequence (DNA): TGTGCCAGCAGCCACCCTAGCGGGACGCGGGCCGGGGAGCTGTTTTTT. This gives the protein CASSHPSGTRAGELFF.

The chain combines TRBV6-5 with TRBJ2-7, with 9 bases aligning to TRBD2. After removal of 4 bases from V and 0 bases from J, the junction contained 4 bases not matched to a gene. CDR1 and CDR2 (germline): MNHEY, SVGAGI. The CDR3 loop spans 15 amino acids. DNA of the CDR3: TGTGCCAGCAGTTCTCAAGCGGGGGGCTCCTACGAGCAGTACTTC. It encodes CASSSQAGGSYEQYF.

The rearrangement links TRBV11-2 to TRBJ1-5; D possibly corresponds to TRBD1 (6 bases). CDR1 and CDR2 from the germline V gene are SGHAT and FQNNGV. The germline V and J ends were trimmed by 5 bases and 4 bases, with 9 bases remaining between them. The CDR3 runs to 13 residues. Here the CDR3 reads CASSPDSNQPQHF. The CDR3 nucleotides read TGTGCCAGCAGCCCGGACAGTAATCAGCCCCAGCATTTT.